This T cell receptor (beta chain) was captured by sequencing in a study of T cell responses to AZD1222 COVID-19 vaccine. The germline gives CDR1 MNHEY, CDR2 SVGAGI. The V end lost 2 bases, the J end lost 9 bases, and 20 bases lay between the germline ends. The CDR3 runs to 16 residues. Repertoires were generated with immunoSEQ multiplex PCR, while TCRdb's copy carries only in-frame clones and drops some. The table includes roughly 120,000 clones, 70% to 90% detected once. The receptor's source is an adult in good health. The chain combines TRBV6-5 with TRBJ2-1; a possible D gene is TRBD1 (5 bases). Sequencing was performed on peripheral blood, taken on day 0 of AZD1222 vaccination. CDR3 nucleotides: TGTGCCAGCAGTTACCCCTCGCAGGGTGGATTGGGTGAGCAGTTCTTC. Translating it yields CASSYPSQGGLGEQFF.